This T cell receptor (beta chain) was recovered during a study of neurological immune-mediated disorders (dated by TCRdb to the late 2010s). About the full investigation: Using UMI-based sequencing, the study compared peripheral blood TCR-beta repertoires from patients with HTLV-I-associated myelopathy (HAM/TSP), patients with multiple sclerosis, and healthy controls. The cohort was made up of about 68 subjects, consisting of roughly 15 HAM/TSP patients, about 34 multiple sclerosis patients and around 20 healthy controls. The 90 to 110 TCR-beta libraries included longitudinal samples, technical triplicates and paired sorted CD4+ and CD8+ T-cell subsets alongside PBMC samples. On the study overall, not on this receptor specifically: No identical CDR3 amino acid sequences were found to be shared among expanded clones across subjects, suggesting that TCR-beta repertoires were private in all groups. TCR clonal expansion was highest in HAM/TSP patients and lowest in MS patients, with MS patients falling below even healthy controls.

For the sorted-subset TCR libraries, the starting material was about 1 million sorted CD4+ or CD8+ T cells. Peripheral blood was subjected to Ficoll-Hypaque density gradient centrifugation to isolate PBMCs, which were then cryopreserved in liquid nitrogen. The study also sequenced paired sorted CD4+ and CD8+ subsets from healthy controls, HAM/TSP patients and MS patients. cDNA synthesis used template-switch 5'RACE with a primer carrying a 10-nucleotide random unique molecular identifier tagging each TCR transcript. Each sequencing run produced over 180 million TCR-beta sequences covering 15-18 subjects. Total RNA was extracted with the RNeasy kit. The KAPA Real-time Library Amplification kit was used to amplify TCR-beta VDJ regions with primers for the TCR constant region and the 5'RACE anchor. Sample indexes and Illumina adaptors were added in a first PCR, after which library yield was increased in a second PCR. After Ampure bead purification, the TCR product of roughly 650 bp was size-selected on a 2% E-gel SizeSelection system. Before pooling, library quality was checked on a Bioanalyzer, concentration was measured with Qubit, and libraries were quantified with the Kapa Library Quantification kit. An Illumina HiSeq 2500 sequenced the libraries paired-end 2 x 150 bp. To increase sequence diversity, roughly 23-30% phiX was spiked into each library pool. The authors' analysis ran thus. The UMI-based MiGEC pipeline processed quality-filtered reads and removed over 75% of raw TCR sequences during error correction. VDJ genes were aligned to IMGT germline references, and each clonotype was defined by a unique CDR3 amino acid sequence together with V-J genes. Clonal expansion, Shannon diversity and CDR3 relatedness were evaluated with VDJtools (CalcPairwiseDistances, ClusterSamples), while phylogenetic trees were built in CLCbio workbench. Using coefficient-of-variation modelling across technical triplicates, the study counted a clone as expanded if it had at least 8 unique UMIs. TCRdb reprocessing: public reads trimmed at Q25 with fastp, clones called with MiXCR, in-frame beta chains kept. Rows are combined by CDR3 protein, so each entry shows the most common genes and DNA. TCRdb, not the original authors, processed these V and J calls. This sample is represented by 15,000 to 20,000 distinct CDR3 sequences; about 15% of them were singletons. Jointly, the top ten make up approximately 8% of the sample.

In its sample, this clonotype was seen many times. Its antigen remains undetermined. No quality values exist for individual bases; no much larger clone is one base distant. As encoded in the germline V gene (reference sequence), CDR1 is SEHNR while CDR2 is FQNEAQ. Cut back by 2 bases and 0 bases, the V and J ends lie 20 bases apart. The CDR3, from cysteine to phenylalanine, totals 18 residues. The read is trimmed to its CDR3 DNA, 54 bases read in frame from base 1. The clonotype originates from a woman aged 55 to 70 with HTLV-1-associated myelopathy (HAM/TSP). The chain is encoded by TRBV7-9 joined to TRBJ2-7, with a weak D call of TRBD1 (6 bases match). The specimen was CD4+ T cells from blood. The encoded CDR3 is CASSLKGGIGQSSYEQYF. The DNA sequence follows: TGTGCCAGCAGCTTAAAAGGGGGAATAGGACAGAGCTCCTACGAGCAGTACTTC.